The present TCR beta chain was sequenced within a study of cytomegalovirus exposure and HLA in healthy donors. CDR1 MNHEY and CDR2 SVGAGI come from the germline V gene. The CDR3 is made up of 15 amino acids. Trimming shortened V by 6 bases and J by 5 bases, and 19 bases separated the two germline ends. Both 60 Vbeta primers and 13 Jbeta primers went into the PCR. Using immunoSEQ multiplex PCR, the repertoire was profiled, and TCRdb retains in-frame clones only, with some absent. The repertoire holds just over 200,000 clones, with roughly 84% as singletons. The TCR was taken from a man aged 50 to 59 in good health and CMV-seronegative. V and J are TRBV6-5 and TRBJ1-1, with D possibly being TRBD1 (6 bases). What was sequenced was PBMCs. The CDR3 loop reads CASRRHRVMRTEAFF. CDR3 nucleotides: TGTGCCAGCAGGCGCCACAGGGTTATGAGGACTGAAGCTTTCTTT.